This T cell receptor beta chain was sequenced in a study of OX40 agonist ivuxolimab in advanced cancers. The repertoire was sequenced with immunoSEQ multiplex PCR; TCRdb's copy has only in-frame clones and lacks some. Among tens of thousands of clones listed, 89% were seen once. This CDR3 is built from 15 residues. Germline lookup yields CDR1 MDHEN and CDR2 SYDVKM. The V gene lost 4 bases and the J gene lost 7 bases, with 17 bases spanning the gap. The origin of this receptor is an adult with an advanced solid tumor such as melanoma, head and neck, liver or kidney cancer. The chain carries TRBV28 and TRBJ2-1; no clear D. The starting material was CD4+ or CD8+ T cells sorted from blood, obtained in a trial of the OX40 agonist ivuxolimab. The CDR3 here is CASSSGVVDGNEQFF. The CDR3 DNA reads TGTGCCAGCAGTTCTGGAGTAGTAGACGGAAATGAGCAGTTCTTC.